The 11 T cell receptor beta chains presented below share a single source sample, sequenced in a study of T cell responses to AZD1222 COVID-19 vaccine. The repertoire was sequenced with immunoSEQ multiplex PCR; TCRdb's copy has only in-frame clones and lacks some. The sample has 130,000 or so clones, around 80% seen once. Sequencing used peripheral blood, obtained 28 days after the second AZD1222 dose. The origin of the receptors is an adult who received the AZD1222 COVID-19 vaccine.

CDR3: CASSLTGDGYGYTF. The CDR3 nucleotides read TGCGCCAGCAGCCTGACAGGGGATGGCTATGGCTACACCTTC. This chain joins TRBV5-1 and TRBJ1-2; 8 bases align to TRBD1. Per the germline V gene, CDR1 is SGHRS and CDR2 is YFSETQ. J lost 4 bases, V lost 4 bases, and 6 bases had no gene match. The CDR3 is 14 amino acids.

The genes are TRBV4-3 and TRBJ2-2; D is perhaps TRBD1 or TRBD2 (5 bases each). Germline lookup yields CDR1 LGHNA and CDR2 YSLEER. With 0 bases removed from V and 0 bases from J, the gap between germline ends came to 11 bases. This CDR3 is built from 17 residues. The CDR3 DNA reads as TGCGCCAGCAGCCAAGAAAAAAGGGACGCGAACACCGGGGAGCTGTTTTTT. Its translation: CASSQEKRDANTGELFF.

V usage is TRBV2 and J usage is TRBJ2-7, with TRBD1 as a possible D gene (6 bases). V gave up 6 bases and J gave up 3 bases, with 15 bases separating them. The germline CDR1 and CDR2 sequences are SNHLY and FYNNEI. The CDR3 runs 14 residues. The CDR3 here is CASRQDSAFYEQYF. The DNA for the CDR3 is TGTGCCAGCAGGCAGGACAGCGCCTTCTACGAGCAGTACTTC.

The chain combines TRBV6-5 with TRBJ2-7, with D perhaps matching TRBD1 or TRBD2 (5 bases each). The CDR3 totals 15 residues. Germline CDR1 MNHEY, CDR2 SVGAGI. Trimming stripped 6 bases from V and 3 bases from J, with 18 bases between. The CDR3 DNA reads as TGTGCCAGCAGCCAAAACTATGGGGACGGCTACGAGCAGTACTTC. It encodes CASSQNYGDGYEQYF.

J is TRBJ1-5 and V is TRBV7-2, with D possibly TRBD1 on 5 matching bases. The CDR3 sequence is 16 residues long. Trimming pared 5 bases from V and 0 bases from J, leaving 14 bases between. CDR1 and CDR2 (germline): SGHTA, FQGNSA. CDR3 bases: TGTGCCAGCAGCGGTGACAGTGGGTCTAGCAATCAGCCCCAGCATTTT. It translates to CASSGDSGSSNQPQHF.

The chain employs TRBV25-1 and TRBJ1-6; D is possibly TRBD1 (6 bases). V dropped 1 base and J dropped 9 bases, with 13 bases sitting between them. Germline-derived CDR1 and CDR2 are MGHDK and SYGVNS. This CDR3 is built from 15 residues. CDR3 nucleotide sequence: TGTGCCAGCAGTGAATTTCGAGAAGGGGGTTCACCCCTCCACTTT. This sequence encodes CASSEFREGGSPLHF.

This clone was counted only a few times. The chain has TRBV4-2 and TRBJ2-1, with a weak D call TRBD1 (6 bases). Trimming shortened V by 1 base and J by 4 bases, and 14 bases separated the two germline ends. The CDR3 is made up of 16 amino acids. The germline CDR1 and CDR2 sequences are LGHNA and YNFKEQ. CDR3 sequence reads: CASSQGGQRAYNEQFF. The CDR3 bases are TGTGCCAGCAGCCAAGGCGGACAGAGAGCTTACAATGAGCAGTTCTTC.

This chain uses TRBV7-2 with TRBJ1-2, with 9 bases matching TRBD1. Germline CDR1 is SGHTA and CDR2 is FQGNSA. Trimming removed 7 bases from V and 5 bases from J; junction bases left unmatched: 8. The CDR3 totals 14 residues. The CDR3 region has the DNA TGTGCCAGCACCCGACAGGGGGACCCTTATGGCTACACCTTC. It specifies CASTRQGDPYGYTF.

This chain links TRBV5-1 with TRBJ1-2; D not resolved. The V gene's germline CDR1 is SGHRS and CDR2 YFSETQ. V was shortened by 0 bases and J by 1 base, with 7 bases between the two germline ends. The CDR3 spans 14 residues. The CDR3 sequence is CASSLGSVNYGYTF. In DNA, the CDR3 is TGCGCCAGCAGCTTGGGGTCGGTTAACTATGGCTACACCTTC.

V and J are TRBV27 and TRBJ2-5, with a tentative D call TRBD2 (7 bases). The CDR3 loop spans 15 amino acids. Trimming stripped 5 bases from V and 4 bases from J, with 17 bases between. Germline V gene sequence: CDR1 MNHEY, CDR2 SMNVEV (reference sequence). The CDR3 sequence: CASSVLGGPAETQYF. In DNA form, the CDR3 reads TGTGCCAGCAGTGTACTCGGGGGGCCGGCAGAGACCCAGTACTTC.

V gene TRBV27 combines with J gene TRBJ1-2, with D maybe TRBD1 (6 bases). This CDR3 has 17 amino acids. The V gene's germline CDR1 is MNHEY and CDR2 SMNVEV (reference sequence). With 5 bases removed from V and 3 bases from J, the gap between germline ends came to 22 bases. The CDR3 bases are TGTGCCAGCAGTCCCTCCTCGGGGGGGCCTCTTGACTATGGCTACACCTTC. It translates to CASSPSSGGPLDYGYTF.